Following are 14 T cell receptor beta chains from one sample sequenced in a study of blood T cell repertoires in COVID-19. Sequenced by immunoSEQ multiplex PCR; TCRdb stores in-frame clones only, minus some. This sample yields hundreds of thousands of clones, of which around 90% are seen a single time; 2.2% belongs to the top ten. Sequencing was done on a sample of peripheral blood. The receptor source for this set is a woman between 50 and 59 years old who had recovered from COVID-19.

The CDR3 DNA reads as TGTGCCACCCGGGGGAGCGGCACAGATACGCAGTATTTT. Protein sequence: CATRGSGTDTQYF. The V gene is TRBV15, the J gene TRBJ2-3; D may be TRBD2 (6 bases). Germline CDR1 and CDR2: LNHNV and YYDKDF (reference sequence). This CDR3 has 13 residues. Trimming stripped 8 bases from V and 1 base from J, with 10 bases between.

The genes are TRBV6-5 and TRBJ1-6; 8 bases agree with TRBD1. V lost 6 bases to trimming and J lost 7 bases; unmatched junction nucleotides: 8. CDR1 is MNHEY and CDR2 is SVGAGI in the germline V gene. This CDR3 contains 15 residues. This CDR3 is CASSDRQGWNSPLHF. DNA for the CDR3: TGTGCCAGCAGCGACCGACAGGGGTGGAATTCACCCCTCCACTTT.

V gene TRBV9 combines with J gene TRBJ1-3; unclear D gene. This CDR3 is 15 amino acids long. V dropped 0 bases and J dropped 4 bases, with 11 bases sitting between them. CDR1 is SGDLS and CDR2 is YYNGEE in the germline V gene. CDR3 sequence reads: CASSVEAGAGNTIYF. The CDR3, as DNA: TGTGCCAGCAGCGTAGAAGCGGGCGCCGGAAACACCATATATTTT. The full variable domain, in which reference TRBV9 and TRBJ1-3 provide the parts outside the CDR3, is DSGVTQTPKHLITATGQRVTLRCSPRSGDLSVYWYQQSLDQGLQFLIQYYNGEERAKGNILERFSAQQFPDLHSELNLSSLELGDSALYFCASSVEAGAGNTIYFGEGSWLTVV.

This rearrangement joins TRBV4-1 to TRBJ2-7; TRBD1 might be the D (5 bases). V was pared by 4 bases and J by 0 bases, with 16 bases between. This CDR3 has 16 amino acids. Germline V gene data show CDR1 as MGHRA and CDR2 as YSYEKL. The CDR3, as DNA: TGCGCCAGCAGCCCCGAAGGGCAGGGCGTCTCCTACGAGCAGTACTTC. Translating gives CASSPEGQGVSYEQYF.

This chain links TRBV5-4 with TRBJ2-3; TRBD2 matches 8 bases. This CDR3 has 15 residues. CDR1 SGHNT and CDR2 YYREEE come from the germline V gene (reference sequence). V lost 4 bases, J lost 8 bases, and 12 bases stayed unmatched. The CDR3 sequence: CASSPLGAGEGTQYF. The CDR3, as DNA: TGTGCCAGCAGCCCCCTCGGAGCGGGAGAGGGTACGCAGTATTTT.

This chain connects TRBV13 to TRBJ2-7, with D possibly TRBD1 on 5 matching bases. Deletions cut 1 base from V and 2 bases from J, with 12 bases between. The germline V gene encodes CDR1 PRHDT and CDR2 FYEKMQ (reference sequence). The CDR3 has 15 residues. The CDR3 here is CASSLVRGIPYEQYF. As DNA, the CDR3 is TGTGCCAGCAGCTTAGTTAGGGGTATTCCCTACGAGCAGTACTTC.

This chain connects TRBV20-1 to TRBJ2-6; TRBD2 might be the D (7 bases). Trimming stripped 3 bases from V and 1 base from J, with 16 bases between. The CDR3 totals 17 residues. Germline V gene sequence: CDR1 DFQATT, CDR2 SNEGSKA (reference sequence). The CDR3 spells CSASSLGGASGANVLTF. In nucleotides, the CDR3 is TGCAGTGCTAGTTCCCTGGGGGGGGCGTCTGGGGCCAACGTCCTGACTTTC.

The V call is TRBV18, the J call TRBJ1-1; TRBD1 is a possible D gene (6 bases). Germline V gives CDR1 KGHSH, CDR2 LQKENI. The CDR3 is 14 residues long. V lost 6 bases and J 3 bases, leaving 14 bases between the germline ends. This CDR3 reads CASSSDRTYTEAFF. CDR3 coding DNA: TGTGCCAGCTCGTCCGACAGGACCTACACTGAAGCTTTCTTT.

The V and J genes are TRBV11-3 and TRBJ2-1; TRBD1 matches at 7 bases. Germline V gene lookup returns CDR1 SGHNT and CDR2 YENEEA. V trimming: 2 bases; J trimming: 12 bases; junction bases outside the gene matches: 4. The CDR3 length is 12 residues. The CDR3 nucleotides are TGTGCCAGCAGCTTACCCGGGACAGTGCAGTTCTTC. Amino acid sequence: CASSLPGTVQFF.

The chain has TRBV18 and TRBJ1-2; 9 nucleotides line up with TRBD1. CDR3 size: 15 residues. The J segment lost 8 bases and the V segment lost 6 bases, leaving 13 bases of the junction unmatched. In germline, CDR1 is KGHSH, CDR2 LQKENI. CDR3 coding DNA: TGTGCCAGCTCGCTTCCGGGACAGGGTCGGCTAGGCTACACCTTC. Translated, it gives CASSLPGQGRLGYTF.

The chain couples TRBV6-5 to TRBJ1-1, with D possibly being TRBD1 (6 bases). The CDR3 consists of 15 residues. V dropped 2 bases and J dropped 5 bases, with 15 bases sitting between them. Germline V gene lookup returns CDR1 MNHEY and CDR2 SVGAGI. The CDR3 loop is CASSYGRGGGTEAFF. The CDR3 coding sequence is TGTGCCAGCAGTTACGGTCGGGGAGGGGGAACTGAAGCTTTCTTT.

J is TRBJ1-1 and V is TRBV11-3; maybe TRBD1 (5 bases). The CDR3 length is 14 residues. Deletions cut 5 bases from V and 0 bases from J, with 10 bases between. The V gene's germline CDR1 is SGHNT and CDR2 YENEEA. For the CDR3, the DNA is TGTGCCAGCAGCCGCGGGACGGTGAACACTGAAGCTTTCTTT. This gives the protein CASSRGTVNTEAFF. The whole variable domain, remainder taken from reference TRBV11-3 and TRBJ1-1, is EAGVVQSPRYKIIEKKQPVAFWCNPISGHNTLYWYLQNLGQGPELLIRYENEEAVDDSQLPKDRFSAERLKGVDSTLKIQPAELGDSAVYLCASSRGTVNTEAFFGQGTRLTVV.

V usage is TRBV6-2 or TRBV6-3 and J usage is TRBJ2-5; D is unclear. Per the germline V gene, CDR1 is MNHEY and CDR2 is SVGEGT. The germline V and J ends were trimmed by 2 bases and 3 bases, with 4 bases remaining between them. The CDR3 runs 12 residues. In DNA form, the CDR3 reads TGTGCCAGCAGTTACGCAGAAGAGACCCAGTACTTC. This translates into CASSYAEETQYF.

The V and J genes are TRBV10-3 and TRBJ1-2, with D possibly TRBD1 on 6 matching bases. This CDR3 region has 14 residues. Trimming removed 2 bases at V and 3 bases at J, with 10 bases between. Germline V gene lookup returns CDR1 ENHRY and CDR2 SYGVKD. The CDR3 is CAISEQGYDYGYTF. CDR3 bases: TGTGCCATCAGTGAGCAGGGGTATGACTATGGCTACACCTTC.